A single sample is the source of the 15 T cell receptor beta chains below, sequenced in a study of beta chain features in type 1 diabetes (dated by TCRdb to 2017 to 2018). Libraries were made using the immunoSEQ multiplex PCR assay. All of the isolated RNA was reverse transcribed with the High Capacity cDNA Reverse Transcription Kit, so expressed TCRB transcripts were sequenced. TCRdb retrieved this table from immuneACCESS and kept in-frame rearrangements only. Not all clones are present; in checked studies, unresolved V genes account for under half, and no reason is known for the remainder. This sample has 130,000 to 150,000 clones in its table, and under 11% of those were observed once. Around 1.2% of the sample is in the top ten clones. Material: naive CD4+ T cells from blood. The cell subset or site label of this sample denotes: true naive CD4+ T cells. The origin of the receptors is a man in his late teens or twenties in good health.

The chain is built from TRBV7-9 and TRBJ2-1; D may be TRBD2 (7 bases). The V gene lost 1 base and the J gene lost 7 bases, with 11 bases spanning the gap. Germline V gene data show CDR1 as SEHNR and CDR2 as FQNEAQ (reference sequence). This CDR3 contains 14 residues. The chain's CDR3 is CASSLVGGGNEQFF. The DNA of the CDR3 is TGTGCCAGCAGCTTAGTGGGAGGGGGGAATGAGCAGTTCTTC. The variable domain in full, with the rest retrieved from reference TRBV7-9 and TRBJ2-1, is DTGVSQNPRHKITKRGQNVTFRCDPISEHNRLYWYRQTLGQGPEFLTYFQNEAQLEKSRLLSDRFSAERPKGSFSTLEIQRTEQGDSAMYLCASSLVGGGNEQFFGPGTRLTVL.

The chain is built from TRBV6-5 and TRBJ2-1; 7 nucleotides match TRBD2. Germline V gene sequence: CDR1 MNHEY, CDR2 SVGAGI. The CDR3 contains 15 residues. V lost 7 bases to trimming and J lost 1 base; unmatched junction nucleotides: 7. The CDR3 is CASNHGLGSYNEQFF. CDR3 in DNA: TGTGCCAGCAACCATGGACTAGGGTCCTACAATGAGCAGTTCTTC.

This clone was recorded many times. The chain links TRBV28 to TRBJ2-3, with 9 bases aligning to TRBD1. J gave up 10 bases and V 6 bases, and 14 bases lay outside the gene matches. The CDR3 is 15 residues long. Germline lookup yields CDR1 MDHEN and CDR2 SYDVKM. CDR3 DNA: TGTGCCAGCAGCCTCGGACAGGGGCCCGTTAGGGCGCAGTATTTT. This translates into CASSLGQGPVRAQYF. The full variable domain, its missing parts supplied by reference TRBV28 and TRBJ2-3, is DVKVTQSSRYLVKRTGEKVFLECVQDMDHENMFWYRQDPGLGLRLIYFSYDVKMKEKGDIPEGYSVSREKKERFSLILESASTNQTSMYLCASSLGQGPVRAQYFGPGTRLTVL.

This chain links TRBV18 with TRBJ2-7, with D unresolved. The CDR3 length is 14 residues. Between the trimmed V and J ends, which lost 0 bases and 7 bases, there was a span of 13 bases. The germline V gene has CDR1 KGHSH and CDR2 LQKENI. CDR3 region: CASSPPVLTGEQYF. In nucleotides, the CDR3 is TGTGCCAGCTCACCACCTGTTCTGACTGGGGAGCAGTACTTC. The full variable domain, its missing parts supplied by reference TRBV18 and TRBJ2-7, is NAGVMQNPRHLVRRRGQEARLRCSPMKGHSHVYWYRQLPEEGLKFMVYLQKENIIDESGMPKERFSAEFPKEGPSILRIQQVVRGDSAAYFCASSPPVLTGEQYFGPGTRLTVT.

The V and J genes are TRBV30 and TRBJ1-5; no reliable D call. Trimming took 8 bases from V and 1 from J, leaving 12 bases between them. This CDR3 region has 13 residues. Per the germline V gene, CDR1 is GTSNPN and CDR2 is SVGIG (reference sequence). The CDR3 nucleotides read TGTGCCCTCTCCTTGGGCAGCAATCAGCCCCAGCATTTT. Protein sequence: CALSLGSNQPQHF. Drawing the rest from reference TRBV30 and TRBJ1-5, the complete variable domain is SQTIHQWPATLVQPVGSPLSLECTVEGTSNPNLYWYRQAAGRGLQLLFYSVGIGQISSEVPQNLSASRPQDRQFILSSKKLLLSDSGFYLCALSLGSNQPQHFGDGTRLSIL.

The chain has TRBV9 and TRBJ2-7, with 10 bases identical to TRBD2. This CDR3 spans 15 amino acids. Germline V gives CDR1 SGDLS, CDR2 YYNGEE. The J segment lost 2 bases and the V segment lost 0 bases, leaving 2 bases of the junction unmatched. The CDR3 spells CASSVAAGGPYEQYF. The DNA of the CDR3 is TGTGCCAGCAGCGTAGCAGCGGGGGGGCCCTACGAGCAGTACTTC. The variable domain in full, with the rest retrieved from reference TRBV9 and TRBJ2-7, is DSGVTQTPKHLITATGQRVTLRCSPRSGDLSVYWYQQSLDQGLQFLIQYYNGEERAKGNILERFSAQQFPDLHSELNLSSLELGDSALYFCASSVAAGGPYEQYFGPGTRLTVT.

J is TRBJ2-5 and V is TRBV29-1; the D gene is possibly TRBD1 (5 bases). The V gene lost 4 bases and the J gene lost 5 bases, with 14 bases spanning the gap. This CDR3 is 13 amino acids long. The germline gives CDR1 SQVTM, CDR2 ANQGSEA. The CDR3 loop is CSVGGSGQETQYF. CDR3 coding DNA: TGCAGCGTTGGAGGATCAGGGCAGGAGACCCAGTACTTC.

The V gene is TRBV7-2, the J gene TRBJ1-2; TRBD1 is a possible D gene (5 bases). This CDR3 spans 15 amino acids. From germline, CDR1 is SGHTA and CDR2 FQGNSA. Trimming took off 6 bases at V and 5 bases at J, with 19 bases between the two ends. The CDR3 DNA is TGTGCCAGCAGTTTCCCGTGGGGGGGAGATTATGGCTACACCTTC. Residues: CASSFPWGGDYGYTF.

The table lists this clone with many counts. The genes are TRBV27 and TRBJ2-1, with D unresolved. V was trimmed by 5 bases and J by 6 bases, leaving 11 bases between them. Per germline, CDR1 MNHEY and CDR2 SMNVEV (reference sequence). CDR3 size: 13 residues. DNA of the CDR3: TGTGCCAGCAGTCTATTAGCCAGCAATGAGCAGTTCTTC. This codes for CASSLLASNEQFF.

V is TRBV5-1 and J is TRBJ2-1, with 15 bases fitting TRBD2. Germline values: CDR1 SGHRS, CDR2 YFSETQ. The CDR3 covers 16 residues. The V gene end was trimmed by 4 bases and the J gene end by 9 bases; junction bases not matched to a gene: 8. The CDR3 bases are TGCGCCAGCAGCCCCCGGACTAGCGGGGGGGCGGGTGAGCAGTTCTTC. Its protein is CASSPRTSGGAGEQFF.

CDR3 in DNA: TGTGCCAGCAGCCAAGATTTTGGGGGGGCGCTTGGCCAGCCCCAGCATTTT. This sequence encodes CASSQDFGGALGQPQHF. The chain has TRBV4-2 and TRBJ1-5; tentatively, D is TRBD1 (6 bases). Trimming pared 0 bases from V and 7 bases from J, leaving 19 bases between. Germline V gene lookup returns CDR1 LGHNA and CDR2 YNFKEQ. This CDR3 comprises 17 residues.

J is TRBJ1-4 and V is TRBV13; D is perhaps TRBD1 (6 bases). The CDR3 length is 15 residues. Deletions cut 4 bases from V and 6 bases from J, with 15 bases between. Germline V gives CDR1 PRHDT, CDR2 FYEKMQ (reference sequence). In DNA form, the CDR3 reads TGTGCCAGCAGCTCAATTGACAGGCGGTATGAAAAACTGTTTTTT. Translation gives CASSSIDRRYEKLFF.

This sequence joins TRBV11-2 and TRBJ2-2; 8 nucleotides agree with TRBD2. V shed 5 bases, J shed 4 bases, and the junction held 6 bases outside the gene matches. CDR1 SGHAT and CDR2 FQNNGV come from the germline V gene. This CDR3 spans 15 amino acids. CDR3 nucleotide sequence: TGTGCCAGCAGCCTCTTAGCGGGGACCACCGGGGAGCTGTTTTTT. The encoded protein is CASSLLAGTTGELFF.

This clone occurred a few times. V and J are TRBV19 and TRBJ2-7, with TRBD1 identical over 9 bases. CDR1 and CDR2 (germline): LNHDA, SQIVND (reference sequence). Trimming removed 6 bases from V and 0 bases from J; junction bases left unmatched: 6. The CDR3 is 15 amino acids. The chain's CDR3 is CASSHGTGHSYEQYF. For the CDR3, the DNA is TGTGCCAGTAGCCACGGGACAGGGCACTCCTACGAGCAGTACTTC.

This clone was found a few times. The genes are TRBV19 and TRBJ1-2; 9 nucleotides align to TRBD1. This CDR3 is built from 15 residues. Per the germline V gene, CDR1 is LNHDA and CDR2 is SQIVND (reference sequence). The V segment lost 4 bases and the J segment 4 bases; nucleotides outside the gene matches: 7. In DNA, the CDR3 is TGTGCCAGTAGTAGATCGGGACAGGGACCCTATGGCTACACCTTC. This sequence encodes CASSRSGQGPYGYTF.